Listed below are T cell receptor beta chains from one sample, sequenced in a study of cytomegalovirus exposure and HLA in healthy donors. Assay used: immunoSEQ multiplex PCR; TCRdb lists only in-frame clones, some missing. The repertoire holds about 190,000 clones, with 65% to 80% as singletons. Sequenced sample: PBMCs. The receptor source for this set is a young man in good health and CMV-seropositive. The CDR3 runs from the conserved cysteine through the conserved F or W. A D gene is named only where the DNA matches it firmly.

d_call	v_call	j_call	cdr3_aa
NA	TRBV28	TRBJ2-7	CASSPVGEQYF
NA	TRBV28	TRBJ1-2	CASSLSYGYTF
NA	TRBV7-9	TRBJ2-7	CASSLGTTYEQYF
NA	TRBV5-1	TRBJ2-5	CASSERGSTQETQYF
NA	TRBV6-5	TRBJ2-1	CASSRGGNEQFF
TRBD2	TRBV10-3	TRBJ2-1	CAISGTSEGGEGEQFF
NA	TRBV9	TRBJ1-4	CASSVGEGDLGKLFF
NA	TRBV7-9	NA	CASSQGPAYEQYF
NA	TRBV7-9	TRBJ2-2	CASLTGELFF
TRBD1	TRBV7-2	TRBJ1-1	CASSHPTGGRMDTEAFF
NA	TRBV4-1	TRBJ2-2	CASSQAGQHTGELFF
NA	TRBV5-6	TRBJ2-5	CASSLGKARGQETQYF
NA	TRBV5-5	TRBJ1-4	CASSLIRGGEEKLFF
NA	TRBV30	TRBJ2-3	CAWSLLTGTDTQYF
TRBD2	TRBV5-4	TRBJ2-2	CASSQGLAGVTGELFF
NA	TRBV11-2	TRBJ1-5	CASSLTGGFGQPQHF
NA	TRBV14	TRBJ2-2	CASSPIGGNTGELFF
TRBD1	TRBV7-9	TRBJ2-5	CASSRGQGGEETQYF
TRBD1	TRBV5-6	TRBJ2-2	CASSLYRQGEAGELFF
NA	TRBV6-5	TRBJ1-2	CASSSRGGYTF
TRBD1	TRBV19	TRBJ2-7	CASSVRDRGHEQYF
NA	TRBV27	TRBJ2-7	CASSRDITYEQYF
TRBD2	TRBV7-2	TRBJ2-7	CASSPSGVREQYF
TRBD2	TRBV4-1	TRBJ2-1	CASSSGTNSYNEQFF
TRBD1	TRBV7-9	TRBJ1-5	CSSSQGTVDPLPQHF
TRBD2	TRBV30	TRBJ2-2	CAWSYGGGTGELFF
TRBD2	TRBV28	TRBJ2-7	CASYRGLAGGGEQYF
TRBD1	TRBV27	NA	CASSLGTAYEQYF
NA	TRBV10-3	TRBJ2-7	CAITPRESSYEQYF
NA	TRBV30	TRBJ2-2	CAWSLGWTGELFF
TRBD1	TRBV5-1	TRBJ2-7	CASSVDRRYEQYF
TRBD2	TRBV4-1	TRBJ2-2	CASSLKGTSGGNTGELFF
TRBD2	TRBV11-2	TRBJ2-1	CASSLATGLPYNEQFF
TRBD1	TRBV4-2	TRBJ2-2	CASSPGQLTGELFF
TRBD2	TRBV27	TRBJ2-3	CASRTLAGAADTQYF
NA	TRBV19	TRBJ2-5	CASSIMGGETQYF
NA	TRBV6-5	TRBJ1-6	CASSYSSAGYNSPLHF
TRBD1	TRBV11-1	TRBJ2-7	CASSAGDRVGEQYF
NA	TRBV21-1	TRBJ2-7	CASSVPTNSYEQYF
TRBD1	TRBV11-2	TRBJ2-5	CASNPQGAGETQYF
NA	TRBV18	TRBJ1-1	CASSPPSGGGTTEAFF
TRBD1	TRBV25-1	TRBJ1-6	CASSARTGGDSPLHF
TRBD1	TRBV27	TRBJ2-4	CASSSSRTGKNIQYF